A selection of T cell receptor beta chains follows, all from one sample in a study of T cell responses to AZD1222 COVID-19 vaccine. Assay used: immunoSEQ multiplex PCR; TCRdb lists only in-frame clones, some missing. This table has about 93,000 clones, around 92% appearing once. The input for sequencing was peripheral blood, taken on day 0 of MenACWY control vaccination. Every receptor here comes from an adult in good health. Both conserved end residues are trimmed from each CDR3. For some rows the clone size is stated as once, few or many, or as a class when expanded; others skip it.

j_call v_call clone_size cdr3_aa
TRBJ1-5 TRBV28 - ASRLQGAGNQPQH
TRBJ1-1 TRBV12-3/TRBV12-4 - ASRRGANTEAF
TRBJ2-5 TRBV15 - ATSTRGGGETQY
TRBJ2-4 TRBV4-3 once ASSQGAPGTLAKNIQY
TRBJ1-5 TRBV7-3 - ASSPGANQPQH
TRBJ2-7 TRBV6-2/TRBV6-3 - ASSYAGGSYEQY
TRBJ2-3 TRBV13 - ASSPSPGTSGLRSTDTQY
TRBJ2-3 TRBV11-3 - ASSLARGGTDTQY
TRBJ2-2 TRBV5-1 - ASTTSGSNTGELF
TRBJ2-2 TRBV5-4 once ASSLQGGYTGELF
TRBJ2-7 TRBV2 - ASSEDSGGAYEQY